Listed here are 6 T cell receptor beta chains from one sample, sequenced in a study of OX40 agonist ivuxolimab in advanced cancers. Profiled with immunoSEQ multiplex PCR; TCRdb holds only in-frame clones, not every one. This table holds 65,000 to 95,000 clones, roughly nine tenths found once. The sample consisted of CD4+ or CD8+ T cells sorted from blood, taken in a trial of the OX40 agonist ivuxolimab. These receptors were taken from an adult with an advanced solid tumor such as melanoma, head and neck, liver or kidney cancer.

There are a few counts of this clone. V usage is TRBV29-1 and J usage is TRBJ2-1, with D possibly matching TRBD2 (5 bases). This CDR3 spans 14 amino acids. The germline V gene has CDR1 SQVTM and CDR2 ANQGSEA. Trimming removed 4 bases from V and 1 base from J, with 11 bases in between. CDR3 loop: CSVGPDLSYNEQFF. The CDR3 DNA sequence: TGCAGCGTTGGACCGGACTTGTCCTACAATGAGCAGTTCTTC.

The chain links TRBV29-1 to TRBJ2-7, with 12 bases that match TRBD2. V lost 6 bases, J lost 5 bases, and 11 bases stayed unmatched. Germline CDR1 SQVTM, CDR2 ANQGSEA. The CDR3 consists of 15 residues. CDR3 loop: CSVNLLAGGPDEQYF. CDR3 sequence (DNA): TGCAGCGTGAACCTCCTAGCGGGAGGGCCAGACGAGCAGTACTTC.

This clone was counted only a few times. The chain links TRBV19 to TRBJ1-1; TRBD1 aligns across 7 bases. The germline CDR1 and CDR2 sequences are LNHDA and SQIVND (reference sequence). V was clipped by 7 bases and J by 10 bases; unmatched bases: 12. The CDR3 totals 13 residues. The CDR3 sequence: CASTIRQGRGAFF. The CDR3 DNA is TGTGCCAGTACCATACGACAGGGAAGAGGAGCTTTCTTT. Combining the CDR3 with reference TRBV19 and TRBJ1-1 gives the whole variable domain DGGITQSPKYLFRKEGQNVTLSCEQNLNHDAMYWYRQDPGQGLRLIYYSQIVNDFQKGDIAEGYSVSREKKESFPLTVTSAQKNPTAFYLCASTIRQGRGAFFGQGTRLTVV.

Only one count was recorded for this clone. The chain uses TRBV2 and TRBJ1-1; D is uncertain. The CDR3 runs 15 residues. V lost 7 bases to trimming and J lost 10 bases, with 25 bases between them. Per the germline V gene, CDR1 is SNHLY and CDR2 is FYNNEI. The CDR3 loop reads CASTQRDLPNEIAFF. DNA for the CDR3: TGTGCCAGCACTCAGAGAGACCTCCCCAATGAAATAGCTTTCTTT. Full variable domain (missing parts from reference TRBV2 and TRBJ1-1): EPEVTQTPSHQVTQMGQEVILRCVPISNHLYFYWYRQILGQKVEFLVSFYNNEISEKSEIFDDQFSVERPDGSNFTLKIRSTKLEDSAMYFCASTQRDLPNEIAFFGQGTRLTVV.

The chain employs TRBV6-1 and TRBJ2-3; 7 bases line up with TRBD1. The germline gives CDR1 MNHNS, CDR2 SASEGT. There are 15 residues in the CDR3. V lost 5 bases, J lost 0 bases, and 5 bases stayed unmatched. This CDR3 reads CASSFRDRSTDTQYF. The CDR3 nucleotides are TGTGCCAGCAGTTTCCGGGACAGAAGCACAGATACGCAGTATTTT.

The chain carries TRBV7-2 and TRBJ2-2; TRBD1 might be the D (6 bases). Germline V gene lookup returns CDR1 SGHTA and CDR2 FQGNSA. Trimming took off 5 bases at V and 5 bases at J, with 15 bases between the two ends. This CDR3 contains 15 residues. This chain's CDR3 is CASSVTGKWTGELFF. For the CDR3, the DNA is TGTGCCAGCAGCGTCACAGGGAAATGGACCGGGGAGCTGTTTTTT.